This T cell receptor beta chain was identified during a study of identical twins. Notes on the study in general: Conclusions leaned on cross-sectional statistical analysis and did not track the same donors over time. Cord blood beta clonotypes present at high abundance carried fewer insertions; no such pattern appeared in memory repertoires.

Concerning this clonotype itself: The antigen remains undetermined.

The ends were cut back, 6 bases at V and 6 bases at J, with 18 bases in the middle. Germline CDR1 SGDLS, CDR2 YYNGEE. This CDR3 has 14 amino acids. Unique molecular identifiers were present on cDNA, and template switching added a universal primer site. Via MiXCR, TCRdb re-called the 5' RACE reads, giving one row per CDR3 protein. Of roughly 470,000 distinct CDR3 sequences listed, 13% to 15% were seen once; the top ten hold about 0.94%. These data were also filed under a second study, of yellow fever vaccine responses in identical twins. That study adds: Among the twins, the vaccine T cell response reportedly seemed partly convergent and partly personalized.

The sequencing input was CD4+ T cells sorted from blood. The rearrangement links TRBV9 to TRBJ1-2; D is possibly TRBD1 (6 bases). This receptor was taken from a woman between 18 and 29 years old in good health. As DNA, the CDR3 is TGTGCCAGCACCGCTTCACGACAGGTCGATGGCTACACCTTC. It encodes CASTASRQVDGYTF. Full variable domain (missing parts from reference TRBV9 and TRBJ1-2): DSGVTQTPKHLITATGQRVTLRCSPRSGDLSVYWYQQSLDQGLQFLIQYYNGEERAKGNILERFSAQQFPDLHSELNLSSLELGDSALYFCASTASRQVDGYTFGSGTRLTVV.